A single sample gave rise to the 11 T cell receptor beta chains below, sequenced in a study of early T cells in non-severe SARS-CoV-2 infection (dated by TCRdb to 2020 to 2022). Library preparation was by 5' RACE. The listed sequencing device is NextSeq 500. In-frame beta chains were kept once TCRdb had trimmed the public reads at Q25 with fastp and called clones with MiXCR. Rows with a matching CDR3 protein are joined into one entry that keeps the most common DNA and genes. In all, the sample holds 97,000 or so distinct CDR3 sequences, and roughly 9.6% of those were seen once. Together, the top ten hold 4.7% of the sample. The specimen was whole blood, collected at baseline. The receptors here all came from an adult who was a healthcare worker with PCR-confirmed SARS-CoV-2 infection or an uninfected control (not recorded which).

This clonotype was seen a handful of times. This rearrangement joins TRBV29-1 to TRBJ2-1, with 9 bases that match TRBD2. The V and J ends lost 4 bases and 4 bases, in that order; junction bases with no gene match: 2. Per germline, CDR1 SQVTM and CDR2 ANQGSEA. The CDR3 has 13 amino acids. DNA for the CDR3: TGCAGCGTTGGACTAGCGGCTTACAATGAGCAGTTCTTC. Its protein product is CSVGLAAYNEQFF.

This clonotype was seen a few times. V usage is TRBV29-1 and J usage is TRBJ2-6; D is unresolved. There are 13 residues in the CDR3. CDR1 SQVTM and CDR2 ANQGSEA come from the germline V gene. Trimming pared 4 bases from V and 0 bases from J, leaving 4 bases between. The CDR3 sequence is CSVGTSGANVLTF. The CDR3 bases are TGCAGCGTTGGAACCTCTGGGGCCAACGTCCTGACTTTC.

This clonotype was recorded a few times. The rearrangement links TRBV29-1 to TRBJ2-5, with D maybe TRBD2 (7 bases). Germline CDR1 reads SQVTM; CDR2 reads ANQGSEA. Trimming stripped 6 bases from V and 0 bases from J, with 17 bases between. This CDR3 has 15 residues. Here the CDR3 DNA reads TGCAGCGTCTCCACGGGGGGCGGTTACCAAGAGACCCAGTACTTC. Its protein product is CSVSTGGGYQETQYF. Together with reference TRBV29-1 and TRBJ2-5, the CDR3 gives the full variable domain: SAVISQKPSRDICQRGTSLTIQCQVDSQVTMMFWYRQQPGQSLTLIATANQGSEATYESGFVIDKFPISRPNLTFSTLTVSNMSPEDSSIYLCSVSTGGGYQETQYFGPGTRLLVL.

This clonotype was seen many times. The V call is TRBV30, the J call TRBJ1-2; 7 bases are a match to TRBD1. Germline CDR1 GTSNPN, CDR2 SVGIG (reference sequence). J lost 4 bases, V lost 4 bases, and 6 bases had no gene match. The CDR3 runs 13 residues. The CDR3 region is CAWIRDSSYGYTF. The CDR3 bases are TGTGCCTGGATCCGGGACAGCTCCTATGGCTACACCTTC.

This chain connects TRBV11-2 to TRBJ2-5; TRBD1 agrees at 8 bases. This CDR3 has 13 amino acids. Germline V gene data show CDR1 as SGHAT and CDR2 as FQNNGV. The V segment lost 6 bases and the J segment 2 bases; nucleotides outside the gene matches: 2. The CDR3 nucleotides read TGTGCCAGCAGGGGGACAGGACAAGAGACCCAGTACTTC. Its translation: CASRGTGQETQYF.

At least ten counts were recorded for this clonotype. The chain is built from TRBV7-9 and TRBJ1-1; possibly TRBD1 for D (6 bases). With 0 bases removed from V and 5 bases from J, the gap between germline ends came to 7 bases. CDR1 and CDR2 from the germline V gene are SEHNR and FQNEAQ (reference sequence). This CDR3 has 13 amino acids. The CDR3 DNA reads as TGTGCCAGCAGCTTAGCCAGGGGAACTGAAGCTTTCTTT. Translating it yields CASSLARGTEAFF.

The V and J genes are TRBV5-1 and TRBJ2-6; D could derive from TRBD1 or TRBD2 (6 bases each). Trimming removed 4 bases from V and 0 bases from J, with 17 bases in between. Germline V gene sequence: CDR1 SGHRS, CDR2 YFSETQ. This CDR3 contains 18 residues. This chain's CDR3 is CASSPGGGLSSGANVLTF. In DNA, the CDR3 is TGCGCCAGCAGCCCCGGAGGGGGGCTTAGCTCTGGGGCCAACGTCCTGACTTTC. The whole variable domain, remainder taken from reference TRBV5-1 and TRBJ2-6, is KAGVTQTPRYLIKTRGQQVTLSCSPISGHRSVSWYQQTPGQGLQFLFEYFSETQRNKGNFPGRFSGRQFSNSRSEMNVSTLELGDSALYLCASSPGGGLSSGANVLTFGAGSRLTVL.

The chain couples TRBV7-6 to TRBJ2-1, with 13 bases lining up with TRBD2. The CDR3 length is 15 residues. The V and J ends lost 5 bases and 9 bases, in that order; junction bases with no gene match: 7. Germline lookup yields CDR1 SGHVS and CDR2 FNYEAQ. The CDR3 bases are TGTGCCAGCAGCCGTGATGGACTAGCGGGAGTTGAGCAGTTCTTC. Translating it yields CASSRDGLAGVEQFF.

This clonotype was observed a handful of times. The gene calls are TRBV7-6 and TRBJ2-1; D call uncertain. Per germline, CDR1 SGHVS and CDR2 FNYEAQ. Trimming shortened V by 5 bases and J by 2 bases, and 19 bases separated the two germline ends. The CDR3 covers 17 residues. The CDR3 nucleotides are TGTGCCAGCAGCCCGATGCTCGCCGGTGAGGCCTACAATGAGCAGTTCTTC. Translated: CASSPMLAGEAYNEQFF.

This clonotype was seen only a few times. The J gene is TRBJ2-2, the V gene TRBV4-3; 8 nucleotides match TRBD2. Germline V gives CDR1 LGHNA, CDR2 YSLEER. The V gene end was trimmed by 0 bases and the J gene end by 3 bases; junction bases not matched to a gene: 3. CDR3 length: 16 residues. The DNA for the CDR3 is TGCGCCAGCAGCCAAGAAGCGGGAGATGACACCGGGGAGCTGTTTTTT. This encodes CASSQEAGDDTGELFF.

This clonotype has only a few counts. This rearrangement joins TRBV18 to TRBJ2-7; D may be TRBD1 or TRBD2 (6 bases each). CDR1 is KGHSH and CDR2 is LQKENI in the germline V gene. The CDR3 length is 16 residues. V gave up 2 bases and J gave up 5 bases, with 19 bases separating them. CDR3 DNA: TGTGCCAGCTCACCAATGATGGGGGGCGCGGGAAACGAGCAGTACTTC. Encoded protein: CASSPMMGGAGNEQYF.